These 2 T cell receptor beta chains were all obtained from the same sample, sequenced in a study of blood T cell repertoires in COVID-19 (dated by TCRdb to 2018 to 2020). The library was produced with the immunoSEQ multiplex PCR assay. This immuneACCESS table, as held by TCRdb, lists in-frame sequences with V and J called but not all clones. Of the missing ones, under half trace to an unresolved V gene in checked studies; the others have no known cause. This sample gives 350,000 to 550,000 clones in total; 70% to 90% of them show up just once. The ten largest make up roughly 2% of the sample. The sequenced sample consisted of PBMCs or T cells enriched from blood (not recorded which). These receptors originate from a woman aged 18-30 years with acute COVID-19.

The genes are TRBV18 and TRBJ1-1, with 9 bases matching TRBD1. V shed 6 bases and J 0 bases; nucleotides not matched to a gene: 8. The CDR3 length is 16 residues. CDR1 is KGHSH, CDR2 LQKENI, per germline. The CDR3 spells CASSTGTGRMNTEAFF. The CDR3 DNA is TGTGCCAGCTCGACCGGGACAGGGAGAATGAACACTGAAGCTTTCTTT.

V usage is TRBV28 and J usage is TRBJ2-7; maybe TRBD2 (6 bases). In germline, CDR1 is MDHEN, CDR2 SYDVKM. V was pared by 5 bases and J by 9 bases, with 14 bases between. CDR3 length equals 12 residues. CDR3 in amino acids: CASSILLAPQYF. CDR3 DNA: TGTGCCAGCAGTATCTTACTAGCTCCGCAGTACTTC.